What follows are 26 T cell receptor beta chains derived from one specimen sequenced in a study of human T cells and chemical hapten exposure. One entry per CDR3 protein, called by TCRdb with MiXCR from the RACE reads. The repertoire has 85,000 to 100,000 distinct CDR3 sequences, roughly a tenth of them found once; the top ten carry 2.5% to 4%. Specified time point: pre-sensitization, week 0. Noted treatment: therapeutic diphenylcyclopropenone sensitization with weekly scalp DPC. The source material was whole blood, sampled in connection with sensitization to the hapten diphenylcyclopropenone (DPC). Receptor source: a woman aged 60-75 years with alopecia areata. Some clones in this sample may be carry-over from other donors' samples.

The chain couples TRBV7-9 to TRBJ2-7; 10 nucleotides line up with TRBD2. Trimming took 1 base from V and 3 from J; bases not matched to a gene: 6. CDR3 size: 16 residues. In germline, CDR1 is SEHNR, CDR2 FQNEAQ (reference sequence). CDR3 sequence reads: CASSLDHGLADYEQYF. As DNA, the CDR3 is TGTGCCAGCAGCTTAGATCACGGACTAGCGGACTACGAGCAGTACTTC.

CDR3 residues: CASSVLQNTEAFF. For the CDR3, the DNA is TGCGCCAGCAGCGTTCTCCAGAACACTGAAGCTTTCTTT. The rearrangement links TRBV5-1 to TRBJ1-1; D is ambiguous. Germline V gene lookup returns CDR1 SGHRS and CDR2 YFSETQ. The CDR3 runs 13 residues. V shed 4 bases and J shed 1 base, with 8 bases lying between them.

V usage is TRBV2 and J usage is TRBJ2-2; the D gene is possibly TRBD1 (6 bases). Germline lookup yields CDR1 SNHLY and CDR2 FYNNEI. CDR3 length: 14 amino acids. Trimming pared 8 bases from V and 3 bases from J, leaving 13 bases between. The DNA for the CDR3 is TGTGCCAGCCGACAGGAGGTGGACACCGGGGAGCTGTTTTTT. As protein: CASRQEVDTGELFF.

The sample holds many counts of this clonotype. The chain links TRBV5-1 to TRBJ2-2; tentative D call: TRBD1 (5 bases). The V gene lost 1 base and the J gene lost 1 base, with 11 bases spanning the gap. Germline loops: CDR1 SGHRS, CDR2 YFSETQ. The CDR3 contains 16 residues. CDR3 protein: CASSLLQDKNTGELFF. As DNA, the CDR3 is TGCGCCAGCAGCTTGTTACAGGACAAGAACACCGGGGAGCTGTTTTTT.

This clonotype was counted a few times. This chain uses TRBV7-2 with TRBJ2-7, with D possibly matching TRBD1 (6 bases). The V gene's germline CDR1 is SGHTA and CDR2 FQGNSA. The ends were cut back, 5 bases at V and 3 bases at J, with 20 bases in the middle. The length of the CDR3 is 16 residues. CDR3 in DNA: TGTGCCAGCAGCACCACCCCTACCCGGACAGTCTACGAGCAGTACTTC. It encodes CASSTTPTRTVYEQYF.

Here the CDR3 DNA reads TGTGCCAGCAGCCGCGACAGGGGGCAATCGGAGACCCAGTACTTC. Protein sequence: CASSRDRGQSETQYF. The chain uses TRBV7-9 and TRBJ2-5, with TRBD1 matching 10 bases. The V gene's germline CDR1 is SEHNR and CDR2 FQNEAQ (reference sequence). CDR3 size: 15 residues. V shed 5 bases and J 5 bases; nucleotides not matched to a gene: 8.

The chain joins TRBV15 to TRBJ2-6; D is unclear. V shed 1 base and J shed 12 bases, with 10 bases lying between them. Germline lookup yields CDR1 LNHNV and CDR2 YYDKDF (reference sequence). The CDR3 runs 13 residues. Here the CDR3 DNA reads TGTGCCACCAGCAGAGCCTTCCCCATCGTCCTGACTTTC. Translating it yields CATSRAFPIVLTF. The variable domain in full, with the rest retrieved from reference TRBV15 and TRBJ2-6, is DAMVIQNPRYQVTQFGKPVTLSCSQTLNHNVMYWYQQKSSQAPKLLFHYYDKDFNNEADTPDNFQSRRPNTSFCFLDIRSPGLGDTAMYLCATSRAFPIVLTFGAGSRLTVL.

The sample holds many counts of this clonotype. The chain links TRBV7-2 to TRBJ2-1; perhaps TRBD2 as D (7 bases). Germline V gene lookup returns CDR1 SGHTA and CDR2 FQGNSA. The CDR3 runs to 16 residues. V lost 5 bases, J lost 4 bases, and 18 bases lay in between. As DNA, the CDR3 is TGTGCCAGCAGCACGGAGCCGAGGGGGGGTTACAATGAGCAGTTCTTC. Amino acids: CASSTEPRGGYNEQFF.

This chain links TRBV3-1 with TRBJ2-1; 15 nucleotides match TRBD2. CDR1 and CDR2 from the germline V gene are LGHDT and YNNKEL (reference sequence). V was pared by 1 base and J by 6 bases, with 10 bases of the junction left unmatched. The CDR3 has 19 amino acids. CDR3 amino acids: CASSQVIPGLAGGSNEQFF. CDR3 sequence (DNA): TGTGCCAGCAGCCAAGTCATCCCTGGACTAGCGGGGGGGAGCAATGAGCAGTTCTTC.

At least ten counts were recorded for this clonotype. The CDR3 sequence is CASSAGTQIGYGYTF. Written as DNA, the CDR3 is TGTGCCAGCAGCGCCGGGACCCAAATTGGATATGGCTACACCTTC. The genes are TRBV7-9 and TRBJ1-2; a weak D match, TRBD1 (5 bases). The ends were cut back, 5 bases at V and 5 bases at J, with 18 bases in the middle. The CDR3 consists of 15 residues. Germline V gene sequence: CDR1 SEHNR, CDR2 FQNEAQ (reference sequence).

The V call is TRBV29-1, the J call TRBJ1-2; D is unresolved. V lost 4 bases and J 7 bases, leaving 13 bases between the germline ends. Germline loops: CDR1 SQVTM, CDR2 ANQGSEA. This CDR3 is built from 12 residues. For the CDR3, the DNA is TGCAGCGTTGGAAGAAGGGTAATTGGCTACACCTTC. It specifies CSVGRRVIGYTF.

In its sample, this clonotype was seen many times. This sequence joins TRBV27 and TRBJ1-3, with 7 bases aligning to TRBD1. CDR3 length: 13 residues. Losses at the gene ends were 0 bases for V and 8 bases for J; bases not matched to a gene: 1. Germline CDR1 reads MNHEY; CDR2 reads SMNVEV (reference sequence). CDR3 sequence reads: CASSLSRGDTIYF. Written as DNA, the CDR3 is TGTGCCAGCAGTTTATCCAGGGGGGACACCATATATTTT.

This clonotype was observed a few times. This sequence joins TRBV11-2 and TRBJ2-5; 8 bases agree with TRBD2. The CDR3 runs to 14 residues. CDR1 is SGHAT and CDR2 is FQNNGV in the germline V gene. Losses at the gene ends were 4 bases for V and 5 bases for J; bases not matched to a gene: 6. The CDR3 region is CASSYSAGGETQYF. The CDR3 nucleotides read TGTGCCAGCAGCTATAGTGCGGGGGGCGAGACCCAGTACTTC. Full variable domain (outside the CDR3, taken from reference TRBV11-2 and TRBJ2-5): EAGVAQSPRYKIIEKRQSVAFWCNPISGHATLYWYQQILGQGPKLLIQFQNNGVVDDSQLPKDRFSAERLKGVDSTLKIQPAKLEDSAVYLCASSYSAGGETQYFGPGTRLLVL.

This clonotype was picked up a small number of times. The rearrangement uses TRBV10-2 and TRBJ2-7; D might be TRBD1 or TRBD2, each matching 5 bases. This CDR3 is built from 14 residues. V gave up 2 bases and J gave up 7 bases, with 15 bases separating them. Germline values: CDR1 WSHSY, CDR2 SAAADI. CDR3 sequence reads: CASSEKTVSGEQYF. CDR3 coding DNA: TGCGCCAGCAGTGAGAAGACAGTTTCGGGGGAGCAGTACTTC.

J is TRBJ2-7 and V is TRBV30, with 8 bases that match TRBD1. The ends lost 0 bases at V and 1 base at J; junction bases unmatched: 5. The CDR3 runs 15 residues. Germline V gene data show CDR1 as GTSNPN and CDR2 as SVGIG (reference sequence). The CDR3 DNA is TGTGCCTGGAGTGTAGTGGGACAGGTTTCCTACGAGCAGTACTTC. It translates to CAWSVVGQVSYEQYF.

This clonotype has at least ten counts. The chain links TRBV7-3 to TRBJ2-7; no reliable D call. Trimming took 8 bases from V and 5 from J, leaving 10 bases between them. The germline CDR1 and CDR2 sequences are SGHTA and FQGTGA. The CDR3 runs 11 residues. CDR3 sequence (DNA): TGTGCCAGCGGAGACAATGACGAGCAGTACTTC. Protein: CASGDNDEQYF.

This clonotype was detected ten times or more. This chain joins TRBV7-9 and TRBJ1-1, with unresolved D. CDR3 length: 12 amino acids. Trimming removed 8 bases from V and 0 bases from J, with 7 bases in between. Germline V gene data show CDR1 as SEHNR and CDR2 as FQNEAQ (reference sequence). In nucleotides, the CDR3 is TGTGCCAGCGAGGGTTTGAACACTGAAGCTTTCTTT. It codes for CASEGLNTEAFF.

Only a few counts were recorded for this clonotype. The DNA for the CDR3 is TGTGCCAGCAGCTTAGGATCGGTAGCTTTAGCCAAAAACATTCAGTACTTC. Translated: CASSLGSVALAKNIQYF. V usage is TRBV7-2 and J usage is TRBJ2-4, with D uncertain. Germline lookup yields CDR1 SGHTA and CDR2 FQGNSA. Trimming took off 1 base at V and 0 bases at J, with 13 bases between the two ends. The CDR3 covers 17 residues.

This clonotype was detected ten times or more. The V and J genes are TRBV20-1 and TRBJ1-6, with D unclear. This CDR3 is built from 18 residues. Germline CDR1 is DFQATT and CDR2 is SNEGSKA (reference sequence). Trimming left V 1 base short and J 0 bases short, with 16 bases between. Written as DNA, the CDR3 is TGCAGTGCTAGAGGGGGAAGGGCCCTAAACTCCTATAATTCACCCCTCCACTTT. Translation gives CSARGGRALNSYNSPLHF.

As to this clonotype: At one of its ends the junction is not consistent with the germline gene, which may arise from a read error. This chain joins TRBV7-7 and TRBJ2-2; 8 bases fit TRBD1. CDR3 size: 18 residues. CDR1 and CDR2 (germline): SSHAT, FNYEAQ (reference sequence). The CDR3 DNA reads TGTGCTAGCACCGAGAATGTGTTAGGGACAGGAAACACCCGGGAGCTGTTTTTT. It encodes CASTENVLGTGNTRELFF.

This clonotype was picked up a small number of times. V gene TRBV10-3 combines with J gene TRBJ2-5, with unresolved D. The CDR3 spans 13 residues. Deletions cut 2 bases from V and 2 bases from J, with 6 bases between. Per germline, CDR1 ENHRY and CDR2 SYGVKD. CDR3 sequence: CAISEPRQETQYF. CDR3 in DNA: TGTGCCATCAGTGAGCCCAGGCAAGAGACCCAGTACTTC.

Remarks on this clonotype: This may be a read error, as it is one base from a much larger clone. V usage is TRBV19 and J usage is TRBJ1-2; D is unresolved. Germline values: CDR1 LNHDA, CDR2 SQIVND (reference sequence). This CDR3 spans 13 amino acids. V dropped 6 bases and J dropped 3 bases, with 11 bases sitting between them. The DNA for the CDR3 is TGTGCCAGTAGAGACGCCGGGCACTATGGCTACACCTTC. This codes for CASRDAGHYGYTF.

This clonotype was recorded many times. The CDR3 here is CSASGGASEKLFF. In DNA form, the CDR3 reads TGCAGTGCTAGCGGGGGGGCAAGTGAAAAACTGTTTTTT. The rearrangement links TRBV20-1 to TRBJ1-4, with D possibly TRBD1 on 6 matching bases. The CDR3 is 13 amino acids. Germline V lookup: CDR1 DFQATT, CDR2 SNEGSKA (reference sequence). Trimming took 3 bases from V and 7 from J, leaving 12 bases between them.

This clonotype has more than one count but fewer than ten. The CDR3 DNA sequence: TGTGCCAGCAGCCAAGTTGGACGATGGGACAGGGGCGAAAAAGAGACCCAGTACTTC. Protein sequence: CASSQVGRWDRGEKETQYF. The rearrangement uses TRBV3-1 and TRBJ2-5; 10 bases agree with TRBD1. CDR3 size: 19 residues. Germline trimming cut 1 base from V and 3 bases from J; bases unmatched to any gene: 14. Germline loops: CDR1 LGHDT, CDR2 YNNKEL (reference sequence).

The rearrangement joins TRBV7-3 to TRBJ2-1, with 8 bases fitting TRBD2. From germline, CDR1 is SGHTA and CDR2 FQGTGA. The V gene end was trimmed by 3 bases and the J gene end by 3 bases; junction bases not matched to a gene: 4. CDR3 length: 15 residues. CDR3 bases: TGTGCCAGCAGCTTCAGCGGGGGACTCTACAATGAGCAGTTCTTC. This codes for CASSFSGGLYNEQFF.

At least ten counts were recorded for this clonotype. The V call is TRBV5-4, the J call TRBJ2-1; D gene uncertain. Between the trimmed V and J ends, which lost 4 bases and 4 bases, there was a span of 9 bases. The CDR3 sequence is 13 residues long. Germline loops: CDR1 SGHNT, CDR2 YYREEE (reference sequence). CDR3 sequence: CASSRVQYNEQFF. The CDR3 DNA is TGTGCCAGCAGCCGGGTACAGTACAATGAGCAGTTCTTC.